The clone carrying this TCR beta chain was seen more than once but under ten times. No antigen is known for it. Repertoires were generated with immunoSEQ multiplex PCR, while TCRdb's copy carries only in-frame clones and drops some. The data contain about 140,000 clones, 70% to 90% of them singletons. The CDR3 contains 11 residues. CDR1 LNHDA and CDR2 SQIVND come from the germline V gene (reference sequence). The germline V and J ends were trimmed by 6 bases and 7 bases, with 9 bases remaining between them. This entry is derived from a study of radiation and T cells in renal cell carcinoma. Time point: blood 4 weeks post-SBRT, at nephrectomy. Treatment reported: 15 Gy SBRT to primary tumor, nephrectomy 4 weeks later. Whole-study findings and limits: In blood, top tumor clones expanded by 2 weeks, shrinking by 4.

The source was blood, collected from a patient whose treatment included radiotherapy and nephrectomy. The chain uses TRBV19 and TRBJ1-1; no clear D gene. The sequence was collected from a woman between 50 and 59 years old with renal cell carcinoma. The CDR3 bases are TGTGCCAGTAGGACGGTACTTGAAGCTTTCTTT. Amino acids: CASRTVLEAFF.